This TCR beta chain was profiled in a study of response to subunit inactivated influenza vaccine. TCRdb re-called the RT-PCR reads with MiXCR, one entry per CDR3 protein. Among some 500,000 distinct CDR3 sequences listed, about 25% were seen once. CDR1 ENHRY and CDR2 SYGVKD come from the germline V gene. Between the trimmed V and J ends, which lost 10 bases and 7 bases, there was a span of 26 bases. The CDR3 consists of 15 residues. Findings of the study overall: Few new T cells, the authors suggested, are recruited by each seasonal influenza vaccination.

This clonotype was seen a few times. No antigen is known for it. The origin of this receptor is a man aged 50 to 59 who received an inactivated influenza vaccine. The genes are TRBV10-3 and TRBJ2-7; D might be TRBD1 (7 bases). The sample in question was CD4+ T cells sorted from PBMCs, obtained 5 days after vaccination. The CDR3 sequence: CASAFGGKGAEEQYF. CDR3 DNA sequence: TGTGCCAGCGCCTTCGGGGGTAAGGGGGCTGAGGAGCAGTACTTC.